A single sample gave rise to the 12 T cell receptor beta chains below, sequenced in a study of T-cell reconstitution after alpha-beta-depleted transplantation in children. This sample's TCRbeta library carried unique molecular identifier barcodes. TCRdb recomputed calls from the PCR reads with MiXCR, one row per CDR3 protein. The sample lists 440,000 or so distinct CDR3 sequences, over 40% occurring once. The material was PBMCs, obtained before TCRalphabeta/CD19-depleted stem cell transplant. All receptors derive from a girl between 2 and 10 years old with aplastic anemia, due to receive a stem cell transplant.

The rearrangement links TRBV7-9 to TRBJ2-5, with 12 bases that match TRBD2. Germline CDR1 is SEHNR and CDR2 is FQNEAQ (reference sequence). The V gene end was trimmed by 5 bases and the J gene end by 5 bases; junction bases not matched to a gene: 6. The CDR3 contains 15 residues. CDR3 nucleotide sequence: TGTGCCAGCAGCCCAATGACTAGCGGGAGCGAGACCCAGTACTTC. This translates into CASSPMTSGSETQYF.

At least ten counts were recorded for this clonotype. The rearrangement links TRBV7-2 to TRBJ2-2; 10 nucleotides agree with TRBD2. Per germline, CDR1 SGHTA and CDR2 FQGNSA. The CDR3 has 16 amino acids. V was clipped by 2 bases and J by 4 bases; unmatched bases: 4. CDR3 in amino acids: CASSLISGRATGELFF. CDR3 coding DNA: TGTGCCAGCAGCTTAATCAGCGGGAGGGCCACCGGGGAGCTGTTTTTT.

This clonotype was observed at least ten times. The chain combines TRBV12-3 or TRBV12-4 with TRBJ2-1; D is tentatively TRBD1 or TRBD2 (5 bases each). The CDR3 extends over 13 amino acids. The germline V and J ends were trimmed by 6 bases and 7 bases, with 13 bases remaining between them. This CDR3 reads CASSRTRQNEQFF. DNA of the CDR3: TGTGCCAGCAGCCGGACTCGACAGAATGAGCAGTTCTTC.

The chain uses TRBV12-3 or TRBV12-4 and TRBJ2-4; either TRBD1 or TRBD2 may fit D (7 bases each). The CDR3 sequence is 13 residues long. The ends were cut back, 6 bases at V and 8 bases at J, with 14 bases in the middle. CDR3 DNA: TGTGCCAGCAGAGAGACAGGGAGGGACATTCAGTACTTC. Protein product: CASRETGRDIQYF.

This clonotype was counted only a few times. The rearrangement joins TRBV12-3 or TRBV12-4 to TRBJ2-4; D might be TRBD2 (7 bases). This CDR3 comprises 17 residues. V lost 2 bases, J lost 9 bases, and 23 bases lay in between. DNA of the CDR3: TGTGCCAGCAGTTTAAAGGGCCTGGGGAGGGAGGGGGGCATTCAGTACTTC. Translation: CASSLKGLGREGGIQYF.

The chain uses TRBV7-8 and TRBJ2-2; no clear D gene. The germline V gene encodes CDR1 SGHVS and CDR2 FQNEAQ. The V end lost 1 base, the J end lost 6 bases, and 9 bases lay between the germline ends. The CDR3 is made up of 14 amino acids. The CDR3 reads CASSLEWAAGELFF. The CDR3, as DNA: TGTGCCAGCAGCTTAGAATGGGCGGCCGGGGAGCTGTTTTTT.

This chain uses TRBV7-2 with TRBJ2-7; 9 positions agree with TRBD2. With V trimmed by 5 bases and J by 3 bases, 11 bases remained unmatched. This CDR3 has 16 amino acids. Germline V gene lookup returns CDR1 SGHTA and CDR2 FQGNSA. The CDR3 DNA reads TGTGCCAGCAGCATTGAAGGGGTTAGCGGGGGCTACGAGCAGTACTTC. Translating gives CASSIEGVSGGYEQYF.

The rearrangement links TRBV6-2 or TRBV6-3 to TRBJ2-7; D unclear. Per germline, CDR1 MNHEY and CDR2 SVGEGT. The CDR3 runs 15 residues. Trimming cost V 2 bases and J 6 bases, with 17 bases left between them. The CDR3 spells CASSYLLRTPREQYF. DNA for the CDR3: TGTGCCAGCAGTTACCTGCTCCGGACCCCCCGCGAGCAGTACTTC.

This clonotype was seen ten or more times. The CDR3 region has the DNA TGCAGCGTTTCGAGGGGTTTCCCCAATGAGCAGTTCTTC. Translated, it gives CSVSRGFPNEQFF. The chain employs TRBV29-1 and TRBJ2-1; perhaps D is TRBD1 or TRBD2 (5 bases each). Trimming cost V 5 bases and J 6 bases, with 14 bases left between them. The germline V gene encodes CDR1 SQVTM and CDR2 ANQGSEA. The CDR3 has 13 amino acids.

The chain joins TRBV12-3 or TRBV12-4 to TRBJ1-2, with a tentative D call TRBD1 (6 bases). This CDR3 region has 13 residues. Trimming removed 5 bases at V and 7 bases at J, with 14 bases between. CDR3 sequence (DNA): TGTGCCAGCAGTGACACACAGGGCGGTGGCTACACCTTC. Translating it yields CASSDTQGGGYTF.

V usage is TRBV7-9 and J usage is TRBJ2-3; the D is unclear. From germline, CDR1 is SEHNR and CDR2 FQNEAQ (reference sequence). There are 16 residues in the CDR3. Trimming left V 0 bases short and J 0 bases short, with 10 bases between. CDR3 residues: CASSLAASTSTDTQYF. The CDR3 DNA reads as TGTGCCAGCAGCTTAGCTGCGTCTACTAGCACAGATACGCAGTATTTT.

This clonotype has a handful of counts. The chain has TRBV7-9 and TRBJ2-4, with 8 positions matching TRBD2. This CDR3 is built from 14 residues. Germline V gives CDR1 SEHNR, CDR2 FQNEAQ (reference sequence). V lost 5 bases to trimming and J lost 1 base; unmatched junction nucleotides: 1. CDR3 sequence (DNA): TGTGCCAGCAGCGCTAGCGGGGCCAAAAACATTCAGTACTTC. Translated, it gives CASSASGAKNIQYF.